Below, 20 T cell receptor beta chains from the same sample are listed, as sequenced in a study of T cell repertoires in cytomegalovirus infection. TCRdb analysed the reads with MiXCR anew, one entry per CDR3 protein. The sample lists about 570,000 distinct CDR3 sequences, 40% occurring once. Antigens for these TCRs are unknown. The sequencing here drew on cultured PBMCs, taken from culture after CMV antigen stimulation. These receptors were obtained from a human donor in good health (CMV status not recorded). Some clones in this sample may be carry-over from other donors' samples.

V gene TRBV12-3 or TRBV12-4 combines with J gene TRBJ2-3; D may be TRBD2 (5 bases). This CDR3 comprises 16 residues. Trimming took 5 bases from V and 0 from J, leaving 15 bases between them. CDR3 nucleotide sequence: TGTGCCAGCAGTCCGTGGACTGCTTCTAGCACAGATACGCAGTATTTT. This codes for CASSPWTASSTDTQYF.

This clonotype was recorded at least ten times. This chain joins TRBV7-8 and TRBJ2-3; no clear D. Trimming removed 1 base from V and 0 bases from J, with 11 bases in between. CDR1 SGHVS and CDR2 FQNEAQ come from the germline V gene. This CDR3 region has 16 residues. As DNA, the CDR3 is TGTGCCAGCAGCTTAGTATCTGGCAGAAGCACAGATACGCAGTATTTT. This translates into CASSLVSGRSTDTQYF.

This clonotype was seen a few times. The chain carries TRBV7-8 and TRBJ2-7, with no clear D. Per the germline V gene, CDR1 is SGHVS and CDR2 is FQNEAQ. The CDR3 totals 17 residues. Trimming removed 0 bases from V and 3 bases from J, with 18 bases in between. In DNA form, the CDR3 reads TGTGCCAGCAGCTTAGCGGGTCACTCCCTAGGCCTCTACGAGCAGTACTTC. It is translated as CASSLAGHSLGLYEQYF.

This clonotype was picked up one time. The V call is TRBV6-5, the J call TRBJ1-4; D is unresolved. V lost 6 bases, J lost 4 bases, and 15 bases lay in between. There are 15 residues in the CDR3. Germline values: CDR1 MNHEY, CDR2 SVGAGI. The CDR3 DNA follows: TGTGCCAGCAGCAAGGAAGCCCAAAATAATGAAAAACTGTTTTTT. Protein sequence: CASSKEAQNNEKLFF.

The chain recombines TRBV2 with TRBJ2-7; 10 nucleotides align to TRBD2. Germline assignment: CDR1 SNHLY and CDR2 FYNNEI. CDR3 length equals 15 residues. With 5 bases clipped from V and 4 bases from J, the junction kept 8 bases outside the gene matches. The CDR3 DNA reads TGTGCCAGCAGTCCCATGGCTAGCGGGAGTTACGAGCAGTACTTC. Encoded protein: CASSPMASGSYEQYF.

V is TRBV5-6 and J is TRBJ1-1; 12 bases match TRBD1. V was clipped by 4 bases and J by 3 bases; unmatched bases: 1. This CDR3 is 14 amino acids long. Germline-derived CDR1 and CDR2 are SGHDT and YYEEEE. The CDR3 sequence is CASSRDRGHTEAFF. The DNA for the CDR3 is TGTGCCAGCAGCCGGGACAGGGGGCACACTGAAGCTTTCTTT.

This chain joins TRBV6-2 or TRBV6-3 and TRBJ2-1; D gene uncertain. Trimming removed 3 bases from V and 10 bases from J, with 7 bases in between. The CDR3 covers 11 residues. Germline values: CDR1 MNHEY, CDR2 SVGEGT. Here the CDR3 reads CASSYQSEQFF. The CDR3 nucleotides read TGTGCCAGCAGTTATCAGAGCGAGCAGTTCTTC.

The sample holds one count of this clonotype. The chain carries TRBV10-3 and TRBJ2-7; either TRBD1 or TRBD2 may fit D (5 bases each). Per the germline V gene, CDR1 is ENHRY and CDR2 is SYGVKD. Deletions cut 5 bases from V and 6 bases from J, with 17 bases between. The CDR3 length is 14 residues. CDR3 DNA: TGTGCCATCAGTTCTAGGGACGCCTACGGCGAGCAGTACTTC. This encodes CAISSRDAYGEQYF.

This clonotype was picked up a small number of times. This chain links TRBV4-3 with TRBJ1-2; D ambiguous. This CDR3 spans 14 amino acids. Germline assignment: CDR1 LGHNA and CDR2 YSLEER. The V end was cut by 6 bases, the J end by 2 bases, with 13 bases between. For the CDR3, the DNA is TGCGCCAGCAGTCCTGACCCATTGAACTATGGCTACACCTTC. Its protein is CASSPDPLNYGYTF.

This clonotype has a handful of counts. The chain is built from TRBV10-3 and TRBJ2-2, with D possibly being TRBD1 or TRBD2 (7 bases each). Germline lookup yields CDR1 ENHRY and CDR2 SYGVKD. Trimming took 5 bases from V and 1 from J, leaving 14 bases between them. The CDR3 sequence is 16 residues long. CDR3 loop: CAISKTGRGNTGELFF. In DNA, the CDR3 is TGTGCCATCAGTAAGACAGGGAGGGGGAACACCGGGGAGCTGTTTTTT.

This clonotype has a handful of counts. The gene calls are TRBV27 and TRBJ1-6; D is unclear. CDR1 is MNHEY and CDR2 is SMNVEV in the germline V gene (reference sequence). This CDR3 comprises 12 residues. V was clipped by 5 bases and J by 7 bases, with 6 bases between them. DNA of the CDR3: TGTGCCAGCAGTCGGAACAATTCACCCCTCCACTTT. It specifies CASSRNNSPLHF.

This chain uses TRBV25-1 with TRBJ2-2; 11 bases fit TRBD2. J gave up 2 bases and V 6 bases, and 5 bases lay outside the gene matches. This CDR3 has 16 residues. Germline values: CDR1 MGHDK, CDR2 SYGVNS. DNA for the CDR3: TGTGCCAGCAGCGAGACTAGCGGGACAAACACCGGGGAGCTGTTTTTT. Protein product: CASSETSGTNTGELFF.

This clonotype showed up just a few times. The rearrangement links TRBV7-8 to TRBJ2-3; D gene ambiguous. Per the germline V gene, CDR1 is SGHVS and CDR2 is FQNEAQ. V dropped 1 base and J dropped 1 base, with 9 bases sitting between them. The CDR3 runs 15 residues. The DNA for the CDR3 is TGTGCCAGCAGCTTAGGGGTGGCGCGCACAGATACGCAGTATTTT. Its protein is CASSLGVARTDTQYF.

This clonotype was detected a few times. The V gene is TRBV4-1, the J gene TRBJ2-3; D is undetermined. This CDR3 spans 13 amino acids. The V gene lost 6 bases and the J gene lost 0 bases, with 7 bases spanning the gap. Looked up from germline, CDR1 is MGHRA and CDR2 is YSYEKL. The CDR3 here is CASSMSSTDTQYF. The CDR3, as DNA: TGCGCCAGCAGTATGAGCAGCACAGATACGCAGTATTTT.

This clonotype was picked up a small number of times. This sequence joins TRBV12-3 or TRBV12-4 and TRBJ1-2; D might be TRBD1 (5 bases). With 6 bases removed from V and 0 bases from J, the gap between germline ends came to 23 bases. The CDR3 consists of 18 residues. The CDR3 coding sequence is TGTGCCAGCAGCACAACTCGACAAGGGGCCCTGACTAACTATGGCTACACCTTC. Translation: CASSTTRQGALTNYGYTF.

This clonotype was observed a handful of times. The chain has TRBV7-8 and TRBJ2-7; D gene unclear. Germline V gives CDR1 SGHVS, CDR2 FQNEAQ. The CDR3 loop spans 17 amino acids. Trimming removed 5 bases from V and 0 bases from J, with 20 bases in between. The CDR3 coding sequence is TGTGCCAGCAGCCGGTCGTATTTGGACCCCAGCTCCTACGAGCAGTACTTC. Translating gives CASSRSYLDPSSYEQYF.

This clonotype turned up a few times. The CDR3 region has the DNA TGTGCCAGCAGCTCTCGGGGTGGGAATTCACCCCTCCACTTT. Its translation is CASSSRGGNSPLHF. V usage is TRBV7-2 and J usage is TRBJ1-6; D uncertain. V lost 4 bases and J lost 7, with 11 bases in between. The germline V gene encodes CDR1 SGHTA and CDR2 FQGNSA. The CDR3 is 14 amino acids.

The genes are TRBV7-9 and TRBJ2-1; D remains ambiguous. Germline CDR1 reads SEHNR; CDR2 reads FQNEAQ (reference sequence). CDR3 size: 15 residues. V lost 6 bases to trimming and J lost 3 bases, with 15 bases between them. CDR3 region: CASSSREHFYNEQFF. As DNA, the CDR3 is TGTGCCAGCAGTTCTAGGGAACACTTCTACAATGAGCAGTTCTTC.

The chain has TRBV7-6 and TRBJ2-1, with TRBD1 as a possible D gene (5 bases). Germline V gene lookup returns CDR1 SGHVS and CDR2 FNYEAQ. The CDR3 extends over 14 amino acids. Deletions cut 6 bases from V and 6 bases from J, with 15 bases between. CDR3 sequence reads: CASSRIGVGNEQFF. CDR3 nucleotides: TGTGCCAGCAGTCGTATAGGGGTTGGCAATGAGCAGTTCTTC. The whole variable domain, remainder taken from reference TRBV7-6 and TRBJ2-1, is GAGVSQSPRYKVTKRGQDVALRCDPISGHVSLYWYRQALGQGPEFLTYFNYEAQQDKSGLPNDRFSAERPEGSISTLTIQRTEQRDSAMYRCASSRIGVGNEQFFGPGTRLTVL.

The J gene is TRBJ2-1, the V gene TRBV2; 8 nucleotides align to TRBD2. Germline CDR1 reads SNHLY; CDR2 reads FYNNEI. With V trimmed by 8 bases and J by 4 bases, 13 bases remained unmatched. CDR3 size: 16 residues. CDR3 sequence: CASYGALAGGYNEQFF. CDR3 nucleotide sequence: TGTGCCAGCTATGGGGCCTTGGCGGGGGGATACAATGAGCAGTTCTTC.